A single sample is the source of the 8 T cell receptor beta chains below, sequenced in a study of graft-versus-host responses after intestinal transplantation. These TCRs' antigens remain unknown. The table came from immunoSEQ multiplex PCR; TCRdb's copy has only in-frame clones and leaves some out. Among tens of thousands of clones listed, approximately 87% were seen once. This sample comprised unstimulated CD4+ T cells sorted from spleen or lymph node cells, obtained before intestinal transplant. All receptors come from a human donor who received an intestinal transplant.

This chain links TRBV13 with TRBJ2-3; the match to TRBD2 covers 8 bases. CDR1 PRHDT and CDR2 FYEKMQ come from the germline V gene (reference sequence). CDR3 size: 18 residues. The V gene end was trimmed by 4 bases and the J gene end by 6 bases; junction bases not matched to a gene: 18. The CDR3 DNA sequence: TGTGCCAGCAGCTCGACTGGGGCGGGGGGCGCCCAGGGGGATACGCAGTATTTT. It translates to CASSSTGAGGAQGDTQYF.

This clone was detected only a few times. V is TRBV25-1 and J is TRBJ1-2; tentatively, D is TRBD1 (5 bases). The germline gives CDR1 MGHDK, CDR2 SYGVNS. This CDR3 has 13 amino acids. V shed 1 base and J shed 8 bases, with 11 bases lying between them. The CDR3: CASSESWGSGYTF. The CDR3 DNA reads TGTGCCAGCAGTGAATCTTGGGGCTCAGGCTACACCTTC.

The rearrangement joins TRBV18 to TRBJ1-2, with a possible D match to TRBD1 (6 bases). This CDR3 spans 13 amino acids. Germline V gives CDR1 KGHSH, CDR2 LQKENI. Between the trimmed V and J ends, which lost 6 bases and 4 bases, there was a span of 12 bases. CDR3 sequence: CASSQGSSYGYTF. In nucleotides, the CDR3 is TGTGCCAGCTCCCAGGGGTCTAGCTATGGCTACACCTTC.

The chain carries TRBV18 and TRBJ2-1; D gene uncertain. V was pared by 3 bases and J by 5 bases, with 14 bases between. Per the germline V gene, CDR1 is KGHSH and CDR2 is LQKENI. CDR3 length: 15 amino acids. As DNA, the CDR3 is TGTGCCAGCTCACCTTCGACAAACCGAGACAATGAGCAGTTCTTC. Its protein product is CASSPSTNRDNEQFF.

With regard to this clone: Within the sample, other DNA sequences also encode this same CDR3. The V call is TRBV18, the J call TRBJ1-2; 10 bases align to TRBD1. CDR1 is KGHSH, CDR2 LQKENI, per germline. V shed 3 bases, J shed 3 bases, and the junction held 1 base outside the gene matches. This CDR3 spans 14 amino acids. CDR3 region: CASSPGQGDYGYTF. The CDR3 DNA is TGTGCCAGCTCACCTGGACAGGGGGACTATGGCTACACCTTC.

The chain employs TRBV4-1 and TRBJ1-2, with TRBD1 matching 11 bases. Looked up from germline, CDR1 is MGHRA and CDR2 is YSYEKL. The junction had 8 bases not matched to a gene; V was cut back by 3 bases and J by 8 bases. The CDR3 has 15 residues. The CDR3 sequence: CASSQGGQGAGGYTF. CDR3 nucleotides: TGCGCCAGCAGCCAGGGCGGACAGGGGGCGGGGGGCTACACCTTC.

CDR3 residues: CASSLAGTYNEQFF. Written as DNA, the CDR3 is TGTGCCAGCAGCTTAGCGGGCACCTACAATGAGCAGTTCTTC. The rearrangement uses TRBV7-6 and TRBJ2-1, with D unresolved. This CDR3 has 14 amino acids. Germline CDR1 reads SGHVS; CDR2 reads FNYEAQ. V was trimmed by 0 bases and J by 2 bases, leaving 5 bases between them. Supplemented by reference TRBV7-6 and TRBJ2-1, the full variable domain reads GAGVSQSPRYKVTKRGQDVALRCDPISGHVSLYWYRQALGQGPEFLTYFNYEAQQDKSGLPNDRFSAERPEGSISTLTIQRTEQRDSAMYRCASSLAGTYNEQFFGPGTRLTVL.

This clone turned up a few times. Here the CDR3 DNA reads TGTGCCAGCAGTGAGCCCCCGCGGTCTTGGACTTTCTTT. Encoded protein: CASSEPPRSWTFF. The V and J genes are TRBV6-1 and TRBJ1-1; D gene uncertain. Looked up from germline, CDR1 is MNHNS and CDR2 is SASEGT. V was trimmed by 3 bases and J by 12 bases, leaving 17 bases between them. This CDR3 comprises 13 residues.